These 14 T cell receptor beta chains were sequenced from one sample in a study of graft-versus-host responses after intestinal transplantation. Profiled with immunoSEQ multiplex PCR; TCRdb holds only in-frame clones, not every one. The sample includes 75,000 to 100,000 clones, 92% seen only once; the top ten take around 0.17%. Their antigen targets remain unknown. Specimen: unstimulated CD4+ T cells sorted from spleen or lymph node cells, collected before intestinal transplant. Every receptor here comes from a human donor who received an intestinal transplant.

The chain employs TRBV7-5 and TRBJ1-1; TRBD1 is the table's D call and was not checked against the DNA. TRBV7-5 is annotated as a pseudogene. CDR3 length: 16 amino acids. CDR3 nucleotide sequence: TGTGCCAGAAGCCTAAAGAGGACAGGGGTGAACACTGAAGCTTTCTTT. This encodes CARSLKRTGVNTEAFF.

The chain carries TRBV5-1 and TRBJ2-3; TRBD2 matches at 9 bases. With 0 bases clipped from V and 1 base from J, the junction kept 3 bases outside the gene matches. The CDR3 length is 16 residues. Per the germline V gene, CDR1 is SGHRS and CDR2 is YFSETQ. The CDR3 loop is CASSLDVAGGTDTQYF. In nucleotides, the CDR3 is TGCGCCAGCAGCTTGGACGTAGCGGGGGGCACAGATACGCAGTATTTT.

This clone was seen just once. This chain uses TRBV9 with TRBJ1-3; 8 nucleotides agree with TRBD1. V trimming: 4 bases; J trimming: 0 bases; junction bases outside the gene matches: 12. The CDR3 length is 18 residues. CDR1 is SGDLS and CDR2 is YYNGEE in the germline V gene. The DNA of the CDR3 is TGTGCCAGCAGCCGATCCGGGACAGGACTTTACTCTGGAAACACCATATATTTT. Residues: CASSRSGTGLYSGNTIYF.

The V call is TRBV10-1, the J call TRBJ1-4; no clear D gene. Germline V CDR1 and CDR2: WNHNN, SYGVQD (reference sequence). Deletions cut 8 bases from V and 5 bases from J, with 15 bases between. CDR3 length: 14 residues. The CDR3 DNA is TGCGCCAGCTCGGGTGGACTGTCGAATGAAAAACTGTTTTTT. Translating gives CASSGGLSNEKLFF.

The rearrangement joins TRBV7-9 to TRBJ1-2, with D uncertain. The germline CDR1 and CDR2 sequences are SEHNR and FQNEAQ (reference sequence). The CDR3 is 12 amino acids. Trimming stripped 5 bases from V and 7 bases from J, with 11 bases between. DNA of the CDR3: TGTGCCAGCAGCCAAACTGATTTTGGCTACACCTTC. It translates to CASSQTDFGYTF.

The chain is built from TRBV18 and TRBJ1-3; D is uncertain. V was clipped by 2 bases and J by 0 bases, with 8 bases between them. This CDR3 contains 15 residues. CDR1 is KGHSH and CDR2 is LQKENI in the germline V gene. The CDR3: CASSPGVSSGNTIYF. In DNA, the CDR3 is TGTGCCAGCTCACCAGGTGTCAGCTCTGGAAACACCATATATTTT.

A note on this clone: An end of the junction differs from the germline gene, which may be a read error. V and J are TRBV6-1 and TRBJ1-5; the match to TRBD1 covers 9 bases. This CDR3 region has 17 residues. Germline CDR1 MNHNS, CDR2 SASEGT. The CDR3 sequence is CASREGWGTGSNQPQHF. CDR3 bases: TGTGCCAGCAGGGAAGGATGGGGGACAGGGAGCAATCAGCCCCAGCATTTT.

The chain recombines TRBV4-2 with TRBJ1-1; TRBD1 agrees at 9 bases. CDR1 and CDR2 from the germline V gene are LGHNA and YNFKEQ. V gave up 4 bases and J gave up 0 bases; unmatched junction bases: 6. The CDR3 spans 16 residues. CDR3 coding DNA: TGTGCCAGCAGCCTACATGGACAGGGGCTGAACACTGAAGCTTTCTTT. This sequence encodes CASSLHGQGLNTEAFF.

This chain links TRBV18 with TRBJ2-7; unclear D gene. V lost 3 bases and J lost 4, with 13 bases in between. The CDR3 consists of 14 residues. The germline CDR1 and CDR2 sequences are KGHSH and LQKENI. The CDR3 here is CASSPYNSLYEQYF. The CDR3, as DNA: TGTGCCAGCTCACCGTACAACAGCCTATACGAGCAGTACTTC.

The chain joins TRBV6-5 to TRBJ2-5; a possible D gene is TRBD2 (5 bases). The V end was cut by 0 bases, the J end by 4 bases, with 9 bases between. The CDR3 covers 14 residues. Germline-derived CDR1 and CDR2 are MNHEY and SVGAGI. In nucleotides, the CDR3 is TGTGCCAGCAGTTACTCGAACCGGGGAGAGACCCAGTACTTC. Translated, it gives CASSYSNRGETQYF.

This chain links TRBV7-3 with TRBJ2-1; TRBD2 agrees at 10 bases. The CDR3 sequence is 15 residues long. Germline trimming cut 6 bases from V and 4 bases from J; bases unmatched to any gene: 6. Germline lookup yields CDR1 SGHTA and CDR2 FQGTGA. The chain's CDR3 is CASSLSGGRYNEQFF. DNA of the CDR3: TGTGCCAGCAGTCTTAGCGGGGGGCGGTACAATGAGCAGTTCTTC.

V usage is TRBV19 and J usage is TRBJ1-1, with 9 bases matching TRBD1. The length of the CDR3 is 15 residues. Germline V gene data show CDR1 as LNHDA and CDR2 as SQIVND (reference sequence). The V segment lost 4 bases and the J segment 0 bases; nucleotides outside the gene matches: 3. The CDR3: CASSRTGAVNTEAFF. The CDR3 coding sequence is TGTGCCAGTAGTAGGACAGGGGCGGTGAACACTGAAGCTTTCTTT.

The chain uses TRBV27 and TRBJ2-2; 7 bases agree with TRBD1. The V segment lost 1 base and the J segment 0 bases; nucleotides outside the gene matches: 2. The V gene's germline CDR1 is MNHEY and CDR2 SMNVEV (reference sequence). CDR3 size: 16 residues. The CDR3 DNA reads as TGTGCCAGCAGTTTATACGACAGGGCGAACACCGGGGAGCTGTTTTTT. As protein: CASSLYDRANTGELFF.

The rearrangement joins TRBV30 to TRBJ2-6; a possible D gene is TRBD1 (5 bases). The CDR3 totals 18 residues. CDR1 is GTSNPN and CDR2 is SVGIG in the germline V gene (reference sequence). Trimming removed 0 bases from V and 0 bases from J, with 15 bases in between. CDR3 sequence (DNA): TGTGCCTGGAGTGTCGTCAGGGTGCCCGTCTCTGGGGCCAACGTCCTGACTTTC. Residues: CAWSVVRVPVSGANVLTF.